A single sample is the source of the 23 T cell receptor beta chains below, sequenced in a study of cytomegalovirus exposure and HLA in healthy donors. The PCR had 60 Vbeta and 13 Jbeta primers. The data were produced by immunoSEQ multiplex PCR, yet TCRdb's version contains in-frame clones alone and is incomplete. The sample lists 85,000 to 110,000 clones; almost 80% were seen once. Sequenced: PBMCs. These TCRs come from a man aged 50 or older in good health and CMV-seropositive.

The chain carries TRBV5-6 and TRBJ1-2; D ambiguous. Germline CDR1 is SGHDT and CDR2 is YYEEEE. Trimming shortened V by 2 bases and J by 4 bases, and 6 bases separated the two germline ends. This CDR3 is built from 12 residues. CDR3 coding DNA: TGTGCCAGCAGCTTCCCGGGCTATGGCTACACCTTC. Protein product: CASSFPGYGYTF.

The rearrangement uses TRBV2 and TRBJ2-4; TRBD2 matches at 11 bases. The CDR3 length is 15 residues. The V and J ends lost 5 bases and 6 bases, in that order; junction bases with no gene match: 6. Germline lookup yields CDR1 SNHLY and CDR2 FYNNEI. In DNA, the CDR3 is TGTGCCAGCAGTCCATCGACTAGCGGGGCAAACATTCAGTACTTC. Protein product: CASSPSTSGANIQYF.

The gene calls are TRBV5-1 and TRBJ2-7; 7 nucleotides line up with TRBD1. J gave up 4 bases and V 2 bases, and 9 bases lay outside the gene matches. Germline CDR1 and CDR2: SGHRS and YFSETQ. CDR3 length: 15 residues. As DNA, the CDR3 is TGCGCCAGCAGCTTTTCGACAGGGAGTTATTACGAGCAGTACTTC. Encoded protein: CASSFSTGSYYEQYF.

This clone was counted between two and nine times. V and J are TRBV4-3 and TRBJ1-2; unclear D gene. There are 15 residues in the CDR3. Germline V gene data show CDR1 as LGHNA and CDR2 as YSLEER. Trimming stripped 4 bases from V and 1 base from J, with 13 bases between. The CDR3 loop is CASSPSGIFNYGYTF. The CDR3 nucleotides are TGCGCCAGCAGCCCGTCCGGGATTTTTAACTATGGCTACACCTTC.

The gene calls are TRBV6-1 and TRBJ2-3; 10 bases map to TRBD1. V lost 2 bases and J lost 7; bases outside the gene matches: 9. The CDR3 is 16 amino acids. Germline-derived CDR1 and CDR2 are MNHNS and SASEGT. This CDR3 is CASSEPRGQGTNTQYF. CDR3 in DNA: TGTGCCAGCAGTGAACCCCGGGGACAGGGGACGAATACGCAGTATTTT.

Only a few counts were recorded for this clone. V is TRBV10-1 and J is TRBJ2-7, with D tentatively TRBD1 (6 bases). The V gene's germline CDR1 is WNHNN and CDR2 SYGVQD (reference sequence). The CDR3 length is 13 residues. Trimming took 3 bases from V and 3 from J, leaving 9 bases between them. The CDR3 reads CASSETGSYEQYF. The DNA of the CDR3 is TGCGCCAGCAGTGAAACAGGGAGCTACGAGCAGTACTTC.

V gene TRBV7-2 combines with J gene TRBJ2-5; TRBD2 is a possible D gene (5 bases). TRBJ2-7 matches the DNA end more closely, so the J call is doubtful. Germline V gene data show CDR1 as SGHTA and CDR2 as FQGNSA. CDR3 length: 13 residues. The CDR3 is CASSLRFSDEQYF. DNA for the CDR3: TGTGCCAGCAGCTTAAGGTTTAGCGACGAGCAGTACTTC.

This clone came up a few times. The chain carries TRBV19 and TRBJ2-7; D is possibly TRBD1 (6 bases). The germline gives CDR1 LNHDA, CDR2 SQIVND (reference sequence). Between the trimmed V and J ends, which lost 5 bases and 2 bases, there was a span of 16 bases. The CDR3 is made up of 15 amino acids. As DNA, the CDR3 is TGTGCCAGTAGTCCCCAATGGACAGCTGCCTACGAGCAGTACTTC. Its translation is CASSPQWTAAYEQYF.

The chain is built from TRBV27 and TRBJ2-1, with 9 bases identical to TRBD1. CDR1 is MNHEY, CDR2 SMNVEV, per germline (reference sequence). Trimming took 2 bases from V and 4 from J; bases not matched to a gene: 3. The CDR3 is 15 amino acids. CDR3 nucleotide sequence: TGTGCCAGCAGTTTAGTGGGGACAGGGTACAATGAGCAGTTCTTC. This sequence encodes CASSLVGTGYNEQFF.

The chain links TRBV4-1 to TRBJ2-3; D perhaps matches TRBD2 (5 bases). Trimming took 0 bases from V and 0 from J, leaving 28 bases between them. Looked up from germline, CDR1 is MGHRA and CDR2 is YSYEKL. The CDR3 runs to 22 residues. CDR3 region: CASSQDSSKTTWSFLSTDTQYF. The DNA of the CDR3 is TGCGCCAGCAGCCAAGACTCCTCAAAGACTACCTGGTCTTTTCTCAGCACAGATACGCAGTATTTT.

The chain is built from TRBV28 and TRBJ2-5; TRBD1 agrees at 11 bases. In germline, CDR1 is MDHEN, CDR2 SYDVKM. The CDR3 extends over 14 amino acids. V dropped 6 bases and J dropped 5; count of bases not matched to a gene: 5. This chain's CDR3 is CASRGTGGLETQYF. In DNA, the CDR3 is TGTGCCAGCAGAGGGACAGGGGGGTTGGAGACCCAGTACTTC.

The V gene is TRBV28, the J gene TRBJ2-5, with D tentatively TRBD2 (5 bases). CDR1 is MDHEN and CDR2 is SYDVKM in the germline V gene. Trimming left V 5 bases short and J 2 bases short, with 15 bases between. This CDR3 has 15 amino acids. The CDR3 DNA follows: TGTGCCAGCAGTCCAGGCCGCCGGGGACAAGAGACCCAGTACTTC. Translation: CASSPGRRGQETQYF.

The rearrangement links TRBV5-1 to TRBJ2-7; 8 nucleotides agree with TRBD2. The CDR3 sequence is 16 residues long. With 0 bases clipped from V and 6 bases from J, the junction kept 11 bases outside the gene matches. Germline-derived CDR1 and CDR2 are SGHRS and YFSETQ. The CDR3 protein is CASSLAWPAGDFEQYF. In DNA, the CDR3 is TGCGCCAGCAGCTTGGCCTGGCCAGCGGGAGATTTCGAGCAGTACTTC.

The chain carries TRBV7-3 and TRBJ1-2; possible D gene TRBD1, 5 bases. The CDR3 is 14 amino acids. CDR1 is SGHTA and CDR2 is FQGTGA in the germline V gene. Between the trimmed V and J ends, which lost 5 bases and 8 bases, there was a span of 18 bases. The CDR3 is CASSPLGGFGGYTF. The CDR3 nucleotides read TGTGCCAGCAGCCCCCTCGGGGGATTTGGCGGCTACACCTTC.

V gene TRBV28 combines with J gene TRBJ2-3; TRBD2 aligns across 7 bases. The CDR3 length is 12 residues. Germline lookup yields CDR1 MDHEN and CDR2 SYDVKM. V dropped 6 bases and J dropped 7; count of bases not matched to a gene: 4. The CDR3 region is CASSASGNTQYF. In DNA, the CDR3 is TGTGCCAGCAGCGCTAGCGGAAATACGCAGTATTTT.

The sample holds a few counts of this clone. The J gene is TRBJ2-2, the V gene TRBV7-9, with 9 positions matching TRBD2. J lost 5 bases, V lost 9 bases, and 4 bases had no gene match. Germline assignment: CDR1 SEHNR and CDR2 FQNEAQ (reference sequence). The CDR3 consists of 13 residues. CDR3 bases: TGTGCCAGATTAGCGGGAGCTACCGGGGAGCTGTTTTTT. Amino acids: CARLAGATGELFF.

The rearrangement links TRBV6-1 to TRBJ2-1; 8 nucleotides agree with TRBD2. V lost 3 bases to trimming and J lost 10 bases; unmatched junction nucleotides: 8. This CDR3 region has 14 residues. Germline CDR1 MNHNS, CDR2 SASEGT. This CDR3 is CASSEAGGLIEQFF. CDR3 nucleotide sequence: TGTGCCAGCAGTGAGGCGGGAGGCCTCATCGAGCAGTTCTTC.

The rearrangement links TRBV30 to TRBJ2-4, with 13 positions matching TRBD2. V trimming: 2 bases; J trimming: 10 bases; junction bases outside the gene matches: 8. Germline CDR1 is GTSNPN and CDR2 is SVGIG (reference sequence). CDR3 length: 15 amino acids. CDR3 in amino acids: CAWSQKGLAGLIQYF. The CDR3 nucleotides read TGTGCCTGGAGTCAAAAGGGACTAGCGGGACTTATTCAGTACTTC.

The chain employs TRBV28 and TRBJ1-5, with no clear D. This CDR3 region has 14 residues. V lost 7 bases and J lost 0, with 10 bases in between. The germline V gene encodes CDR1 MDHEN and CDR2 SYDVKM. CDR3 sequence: CASTGGNSNQPQHF. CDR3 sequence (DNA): TGTGCCAGCACGGGAGGTAATAGCAATCAGCCCCAGCATTTT.

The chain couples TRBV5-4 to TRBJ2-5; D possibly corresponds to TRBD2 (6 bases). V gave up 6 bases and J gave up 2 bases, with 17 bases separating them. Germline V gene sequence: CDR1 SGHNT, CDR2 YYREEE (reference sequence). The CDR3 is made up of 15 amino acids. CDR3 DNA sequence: TGTGCCAGCACCAACAGACTTGGGGGGCAAGAGACCCAGTACTTC. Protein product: CASTNRLGGQETQYF.

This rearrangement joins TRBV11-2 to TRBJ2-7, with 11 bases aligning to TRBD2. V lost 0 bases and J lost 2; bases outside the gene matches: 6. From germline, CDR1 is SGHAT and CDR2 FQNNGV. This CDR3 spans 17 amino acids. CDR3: CASSLDVPSGRPYEQYF. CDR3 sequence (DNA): TGTGCCAGCAGCTTAGATGTCCCTAGCGGGAGGCCCTACGAGCAGTACTTC.

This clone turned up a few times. CDR3 bases: TGCAGCGTCCGCCCGACGGGGAGCTCCTACGAGCAGTACTTC. Translated, it gives CSVRPTGSSYEQYF. V usage is TRBV29-1 and J usage is TRBJ2-7; D may be TRBD2 (5 bases). The germline V gene has CDR1 SQVTM and CDR2 ANQGSEA. V dropped 6 bases and J dropped 0 bases, with 15 bases sitting between them. This CDR3 has 14 residues.

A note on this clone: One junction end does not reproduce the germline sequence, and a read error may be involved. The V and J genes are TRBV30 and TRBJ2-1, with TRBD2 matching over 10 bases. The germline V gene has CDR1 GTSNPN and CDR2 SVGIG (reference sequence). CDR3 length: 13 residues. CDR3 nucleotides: TGTGCCGGGAGGTCTAGCGGGAGTGGTGAGCAGTTCTTC. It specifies CAGRSSGSGEQFF.